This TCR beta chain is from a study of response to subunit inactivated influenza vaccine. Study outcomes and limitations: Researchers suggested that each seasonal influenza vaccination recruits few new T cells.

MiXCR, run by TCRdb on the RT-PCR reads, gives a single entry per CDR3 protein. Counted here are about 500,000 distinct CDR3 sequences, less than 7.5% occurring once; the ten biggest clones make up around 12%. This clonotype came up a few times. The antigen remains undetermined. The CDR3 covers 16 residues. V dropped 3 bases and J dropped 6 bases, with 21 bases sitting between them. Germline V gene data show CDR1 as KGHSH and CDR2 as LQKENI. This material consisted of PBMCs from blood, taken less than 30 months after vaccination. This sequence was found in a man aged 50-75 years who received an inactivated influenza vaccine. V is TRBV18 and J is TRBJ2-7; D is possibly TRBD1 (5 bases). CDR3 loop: CASSPRANQGWSEQYF. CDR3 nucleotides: TGTGCCAGCTCACCCCGTGCCAACCAGGGCTGGAGCGAGCAGTACTTC.